These 13 T cell receptor beta chains were sequenced from one sample in a study of cytomegalovirus exposure and HLA in healthy donors. Sequencing was performed with immunoSEQ multiplex PCR; in TCRdb, only in-frame clones are kept and a portion is missing. This sample has about 130,000 clones, with 75% to 90% found just once. Sequencing used PBMCs. Receptor source: a woman under 40 in good health and CMV-seropositive.

This sequence joins TRBV5-1 and TRBJ2-7; a possible D gene is TRBD1 (6 bases). Germline V CDR1 and CDR2: SGHRS, YFSETQ. The CDR3 covers 15 residues. Trimming took off 0 bases at V and 5 bases at J, with 15 bases between the two ends. CDR3 in DNA: TGCGCCAGCAGCTTGGCAGGGGTTGGTGAAAACGAGCAGTACTTC. The encoded protein is CASSLAGVGENEQYF.

V usage is TRBV9 and J usage is TRBJ1-2, with 9 bases lining up with TRBD1. Germline-derived CDR1 and CDR2 are SGDLS and YYNGEE. The CDR3 covers 14 residues. J gave up 4 bases and V 4 bases, and 5 bases lay outside the gene matches. The CDR3 sequence: CASSFETGGYGYTF. CDR3 nucleotides: TGTGCCAGCAGCTTCGAGACAGGGGGCTATGGCTACACCTTC.

This clone was seen a single time. The CDR3 sequence is CASGLGQTSTDTQYF. Here the CDR3 DNA reads TGTGCTAGTGGTTTGGGGCAGACTAGCACAGATACGCAGTATTTT. The genes are TRBV12-5 and TRBJ2-3; D remains unclear. Germline CDR1 and CDR2: LGHNT and FRNRAP. V was clipped by 1 base and J by 0 bases, with 8 bases between them. CDR3 length: 15 residues.

This clone was counted once. V usage is TRBV29-1 and J usage is TRBJ1-1, with D possibly matching TRBD1 (5 bases). CDR1 and CDR2 (germline): SQVTM, ANQGSEA. CDR3 length equals 16 residues. The V and J ends lost 3 bases and 0 bases respectively, with 17 bases between them. In nucleotides, the CDR3 is TGCAGCGTTGAGGGGTATAACACGGGGGTGAACACTGAAGCTTTCTTT. Protein: CSVEGYNTGVNTEAFF.

V is TRBV2 and J is TRBJ2-2; D gene ambiguous. Germline V CDR1 and CDR2: SNHLY, FYNNEI. The CDR3 length is 13 residues. V was clipped by 6 bases and J by 5 bases, with 10 bases between them. The CDR3 coding sequence is TGTGCCAGCAGGGAACCCCGTACCGGGGAGCTGTTTTTT. Translated, it gives CASREPRTGELFF.

The V gene is TRBV6-6, the J gene TRBJ2-2; D gene ambiguous. Germline V CDR1 and CDR2: MNHNY, SVGAGI (reference sequence). V was cut by 6 bases and J by 5 bases, with 13 bases left in between. The CDR3 is made up of 14 amino acids. In DNA, the CDR3 is TGTGCCAGCAGCTCAAATAAGGAGACCGGGGAGCTGTTTTTT. Translated: CASSSNKETGELFF.

This chain joins TRBV2 and TRBJ2-2; the match to TRBD2 covers 15 bases. The CDR3 is made up of 15 amino acids. V trimming: 8 bases; J trimming: 4 bases; junction bases outside the gene matches: 2. Germline V gene data show CDR1 as SNHLY and CDR2 as FYNNEI. The CDR3 bases are TGTGCCAGCGGACTAGCGGGAGGGGTCACCGGGGAGCTGTTTTTT. It is translated as CASGLAGGVTGELFF. Together with reference TRBV2 and TRBJ2-2, the CDR3 gives the full variable domain: EPEVTQTPSHQVTQMGQEVILRCVPISNHLYFYWYRQILGQKVEFLVSFYNNEISEKSEIFDDQFSVERPDGSNFTLKIRSTKLEDSAMYFCASGLAGGVTGELFFGEGSRLTVL.

The chain carries TRBV6-6 and TRBJ2-7, with 7 bases that match TRBD1. Germline trimming cut 6 bases from V and 3 bases from J; bases unmatched to any gene: 2. The length of the CDR3 is 12 residues. Looked up from germline, CDR1 is MNHNY and CDR2 is SVGAGI (reference sequence). The CDR3 reads CASSRTGYEQYF. CDR3 sequence (DNA): TGTGCCAGCAGCCGGACAGGCTACGAGCAGTACTTC.

This rearrangement joins TRBV6-6 to TRBJ1-2; D gene unclear. The CDR3 covers 14 residues. The ends were cut back, 9 bases at V and 7 bases at J, with 21 bases in the middle. Germline CDR1 reads MNHNY; CDR2 reads SVGAGI (reference sequence). CDR3 loop: CASTGSSPVGGYTF. CDR3 sequence (DNA): TGTGCCAGTACCGGGAGCAGTCCTGTTGGTGGCTACACCTTC.

The V call is TRBV5-1, the J call TRBJ2-7; tentatively, D is TRBD1 (5 bases). V was clipped by 4 bases and J by 5 bases, with 16 bases between them. Per germline, CDR1 SGHRS and CDR2 YFSETQ. CDR3 length: 14 residues. The CDR3 spells CASSRAGYWNEQYF. For the CDR3, the DNA is TGCGCCAGCAGCAGAGCAGGGTATTGGAACGAGCAGTACTTC.

The chain employs TRBV11-2 and TRBJ2-3; the match to TRBD1 covers 10 bases. The CDR3 is 15 amino acids. Trimming cost V 6 bases and J 5 bases; bases outside gene matches: 8. CDR1 SGHAT and CDR2 FQNNGV come from the germline V gene. The CDR3 region is CASRPDRGRVDTQYF. The CDR3 DNA reads as TGTGCCAGCAGACCAGACAGGGGGCGGGTAGATACGCAGTATTTT.

Points on this clone: Other DNA sequences of this sample code for an identical CDR3. The rearrangement joins TRBV9 to TRBJ2-7; D is unclear. Germline V gene lookup returns CDR1 SGDLS and CDR2 YYNGEE. This CDR3 is built from 14 residues. The ends were cut back, 0 bases at V and 1 base at J, with 8 bases in the middle. The CDR3 DNA sequence: TGTGCCAGCAGCGTAGGATCAGGATCCTACGAGCAGTACTTC. This encodes CASSVGSGSYEQYF.

The chain employs TRBV5-6 and TRBJ2-7; 7 positions agree with TRBD2. Per germline, CDR1 SGHDT and CDR2 YYEEEE. This CDR3 has 18 amino acids. J lost 4 bases, V lost 0 bases, and 16 bases had no gene match. CDR3 coding DNA: TGTGCCAGCAGCTTGGCGGGCCCGGGAGGTAGCCCCTCTTACGAGCAGTACTTC. Encoded protein: CASSLAGPGGSPSYEQYF.